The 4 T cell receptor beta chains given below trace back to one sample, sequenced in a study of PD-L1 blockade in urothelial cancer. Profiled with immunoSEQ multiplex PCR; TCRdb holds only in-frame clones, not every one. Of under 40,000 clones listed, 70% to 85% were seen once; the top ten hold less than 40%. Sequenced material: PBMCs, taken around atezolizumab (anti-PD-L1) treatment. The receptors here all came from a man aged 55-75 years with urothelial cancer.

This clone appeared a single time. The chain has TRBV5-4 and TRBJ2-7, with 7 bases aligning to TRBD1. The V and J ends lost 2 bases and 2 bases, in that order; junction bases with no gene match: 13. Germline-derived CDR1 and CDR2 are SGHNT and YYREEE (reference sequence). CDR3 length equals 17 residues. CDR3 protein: CASSLVRTGAQTYEQYF. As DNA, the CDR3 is TGTGCCAGCAGCTTAGTCCGAACAGGGGCCCAGACCTACGAGCAGTACTTC.

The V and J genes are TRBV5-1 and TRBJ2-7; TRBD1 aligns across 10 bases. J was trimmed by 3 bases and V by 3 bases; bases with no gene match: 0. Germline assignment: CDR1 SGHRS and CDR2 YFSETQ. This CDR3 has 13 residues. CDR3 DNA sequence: TGCGCCAGCAGCTGGGACAGGGGCTACGAGCAGTACTTC. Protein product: CASSWDRGYEQYF.

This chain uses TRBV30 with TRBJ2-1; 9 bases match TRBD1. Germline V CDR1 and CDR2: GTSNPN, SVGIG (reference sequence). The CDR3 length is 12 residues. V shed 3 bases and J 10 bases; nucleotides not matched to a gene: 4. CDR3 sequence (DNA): TGTGCCTGGAGACAGGGGGCGCTGGAGCAGTTCTTC. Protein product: CAWRQGALEQFF. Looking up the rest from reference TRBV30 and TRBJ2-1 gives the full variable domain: SQTIHQWPATLVQPVGSPLSLECTVEGTSNPNLYWYRQAAGRGLQLLFYSVGIGQISSEVPQNLSASRPQDRQFILSSKKLLLSDSGFYLCAWRQGALEQFFGPGTRLTVL.

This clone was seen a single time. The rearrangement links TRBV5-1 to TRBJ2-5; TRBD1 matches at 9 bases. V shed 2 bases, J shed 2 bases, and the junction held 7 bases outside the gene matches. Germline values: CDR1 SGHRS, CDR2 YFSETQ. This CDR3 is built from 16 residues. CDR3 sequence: CASSFNLGQGQETQYF. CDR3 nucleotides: TGCGCCAGCAGCTTCAACCTAGGACAGGGGCAAGAGACCCAGTACTTC.